The T cell receptor beta chain described here comes from a study of T cell repertoires in cytomegalovirus infection. Whole-study results and caveats: Within the response measured ex vivo, HLA-C-restricted CMV-specific TCR beta clonotypes were dominant.

This clonotype was observed a handful of times. Its target is unknown. TCRdb called the reads again in MiXCR, with one record for every CDR3 protein. Among around 300,000 distinct CDR3 sequences listed, 20% to 25% were seen once. This CDR3 spans 14 amino acids. V lost 0 bases and J lost 0, with 5 bases in between. The germline CDR1 and CDR2 sequences are MNHEY and SMNVEV (reference sequence). Sequenced here: cultured PBMCs, sampled from culture after CMV antigen stimulation. The rearrangement joins TRBV27 to TRBJ1-2; D gene uncertain. The clonotype comes from a human donor in good health (CMV status not recorded). Some clones in this sample may be carry-over from other donors' samples. In DNA, the CDR3 is TGTGCCAGCAGTTTATCTTCCACTAACTATGGCTACACCTTC. The encoded protein is CASSLSSTNYGYTF.